This T cell receptor (beta chain) was sequenced in a study of a mutant IDH1 vaccine in newly diagnosed glioma. Across the study: Treated individuals were approximately 62% male and roughly 40% female, averaging roughly 38 years of age. Patients were pretreated with radiotherapy, temozolomide, or both, mostly both. Study observations and caveats: Changes in the top peripheral T cell clonotypes seemingly had no bearing on pseudoprogression.

Sequencing used immunoSEQ multiplex PCR; TCRdb keeps in-frame clones, though not all of them. Here the sample spans 30,000 or so clones, 70% to 90% being singletons. Time point: baseline, week 1 (first vaccination visit). The sample's treatment: pre-vaccination baseline after standard-of-care therapy. In the case of this clone: Its specificity is not known.

Germline-derived CDR1 and CDR2 are LNHDA and SQIVND (reference sequence). V lost 2 bases and J 11 bases, leaving 9 bases between the germline ends. The CDR3 consists of 12 residues. The source is a woman aged 40 to 55 with glioma. Sequencing used PBMCs, obtained from a glioma patient treated with radiotherapy, temozolomide or both. The chain employs TRBV19 and TRBJ1-4; D gene ambiguous. CDR3 loop: CASSIRGGKLFF. CDR3 bases: TGTGCCAGTAGTATACGGGGTGGTAAACTGTTTTTT.